This paragraph reports one T cell receptor beta chain. Its antigen is undetermined. V was trimmed by 4 bases and J by 0 bases, leaving 17 bases between them. This CDR3 region has 17 residues. Germline CDR1 SGHRS, CDR2 YFSETQ. Sample treatment: about 20 received Ad26.COV2.S at low or high dose, single or two shots; 5 received placebo; per-sample allocation not given. Vaccine and placebo recipients were sampled on day 63 after the first injection. SARS-CoV-2 spike from the Wuhan strain was encoded by the vaccine, an Ad26 vector. This sample is drawn from a study of Ad26.COV2.S vaccination and SARS-CoV-2 variants. Study-level background: Donor participated within the Ad26.COV2.S arm of the COV1001 trial. Broader study findings: Higher spike-specific TCR breadth was found in vaccine recipients than in placebo recipients.

The table came from immunoSEQ multiplex PCR; TCRdb's copy has only in-frame clones and leaves some out. The table has 400,000 to 450,000 clones, approximately 90% seen once. The clonotype originates from a person aged 18-65 years who received the Ad26.COV2.S COVID-19 vaccine or a placebo. The chain has TRBV5-1 and TRBJ2-1; D not certain. Sequenced here: peripheral blood, sampled in a trial of Ad26.COV2.S vaccine versus placebo. CDR3 sequence reads: CASSQPPQLSSYNEQFF. The CDR3 nucleotides read TGCGCCAGCAGCCAACCTCCACAGCTTAGCTCCTACAATGAGCAGTTCTTC. Full variable domain (missing parts from reference TRBV5-1 and TRBJ2-1): KAGVTQTPRYLIKTRGQQVTLSCSPISGHRSVSWYQQTPGQGLQFLFEYFSETQRNKGNFPGRFSGRQFSNSRSEMNVSTLELGDSALYLCASSQPPQLSSYNEQFFGPGTRLTVL.